Listed here are 29 T cell receptor beta chains from one sample, sequenced in a study of Graves' ophthalmopathy and Graves' hyperthyroidism. Scientists amplified the TCR beta CDR3 regions from RNA transcripts. The first round was an RT-PCR with HTBI primers, and the second round was a multiplex PCR. TCRdb processed the multiplex PCR reads anew with MiXCR; each CDR3 protein has one entry. The sample lists 400,000 to 450,000 distinct CDR3 sequences; approximately 21% were seen once. Sequenced material: peripheral blood. The receptors shown here come from a young woman with stable Graves' hyperthyroidism.

The rearrangement links TRBV28 to TRBJ2-7; 8 bases are shared with TRBD1. V lost 4 bases and J lost 5; bases outside the gene matches: 7. Germline V gene data show CDR1 as MDHEN and CDR2 as SYDVKM. This CDR3 is built from 14 residues. The CDR3 DNA sequence: TGTGCCAGCAGTTATGGTGGACAGGGCCACGAGCAGTACTTC. Translated: CASSYGGQGHEQYF.

The sample holds many counts of this clonotype. This chain joins TRBV15 and TRBJ1-2; TRBD1 matches 9 bases. The CDR3 contains 15 residues. Germline V gene lookup returns CDR1 LNHNV and CDR2 YYDKDF (reference sequence). Unmatched junction bases numbered 3, after V lost 2 bases and J lost 2 bases. The CDR3 bases are TGTGCCACCAGCAGACCGACAGGGGGGAACTATGGCTACACCTTC. Residues: CATSRPTGGNYGYTF.

A note on this clonotype: This may be a read error: a much more frequent sequence differs by one nucleotide. This likely comes from a read error, as the CDR3 has no conserved phenylalanine or tryptophan at its end. V usage is TRBV29-1 and J usage is TRBJ1-2; D call uncertain. V lost 6 bases and J 0 bases, leaving 14 bases between the germline ends. Germline V gene sequence: CDR1 SQVTM, CDR2 ANQGSEA. The CDR3 totals 14 residues. The CDR3 DNA reads TGCAGCGTCGCCGAAGGGCGCACTAACTATGGCTACACCTAC. Translating gives CSVAEGRTNYGYTY.

The J gene is TRBJ1-2, the V gene TRBV15; D is uncertain. Trimming shortened V by 5 bases and J by 5 bases, and 12 bases separated the two germline ends. This CDR3 contains 13 residues. Germline V lookup: CDR1 LNHNV, CDR2 YYDKDF (reference sequence). CDR3 sequence: CATSGARDYGYTF. CDR3 sequence (DNA): TGTGCCACCAGCGGTGCAAGGGATTATGGCTACACCTTC.

The chain joins TRBV12-3 or TRBV12-4 to TRBJ1-1; D perhaps matches TRBD1 (6 bases). V lost 7 bases and J 7 bases, leaving 13 bases between the germline ends. The CDR3 is 12 residues long. CDR3 in DNA: TGTGCCAGCAAACTAAGGGGGGTTGAAGCTTTCTTT. Its translation is CASKLRGVEAFF.

This clonotype was observed at least ten times. The J gene is TRBJ2-7, the V gene TRBV29-1; D unresolved. V was pared by 6 bases and J by 0 bases, with 12 bases between. Per germline, CDR1 SQVTM and CDR2 ANQGSEA. The CDR3 sequence is 13 residues long. The CDR3 sequence: CSVLDGSSYEQYF. The CDR3, as DNA: TGCAGCGTGCTTGACGGTAGCTCCTACGAGCAGTACTTC.

Note on this clonotype: This may come from a read error, since a much larger clone is one base off. The gene calls are TRBV7-9 and TRBJ1-3; no clear D gene. V was trimmed by 1 base and J by 0 bases, leaving 4 bases between them. Germline CDR1 and CDR2: SEHNR and FQNEAQ (reference sequence). The CDR3 length is 14 residues. The CDR3 nucleotides read TGTGCCAGCAGCTTAGGCCACTCTGGAAACACCATATATTTT. It is translated as CASSLGHSGNTIYF.

This clonotype was detected many times. This chain connects TRBV12-3 or TRBV12-4 to TRBJ1-1, with D uncertain. The CDR3 length is 12 residues. With 5 bases removed from V and 10 bases from J, the gap between germline ends came to 14 bases. The chain's CDR3 is CASSEAAAGAFF. Here the CDR3 DNA reads TGTGCCAGCAGTGAAGCAGCTGCGGGAGCTTTCTTT.

The rearrangement links TRBV3-1 to TRBJ1-6; no definite D call. The CDR3 spans 14 residues. The germline V gene encodes CDR1 LGHDT and CDR2 YNNKEL (reference sequence). Between the trimmed V and J ends, which lost 1 base and 7 bases, there was a span of 8 bases. The CDR3 reads CASSQGYRNSPLHF. For the CDR3, the DNA is TGTGCCAGCAGCCAAGGTTACAGAAATTCACCCCTCCACTTT.

V is TRBV6-1 and J is TRBJ1-5; tentative D call: TRBD1 (6 bases). CDR1 MNHNS and CDR2 SASEGT come from the germline V gene. V lost 7 bases and J 9 bases, leaving 19 bases between the germline ends. This CDR3 is 14 amino acids long. CDR3 nucleotides: TGTGCCAGCACACGCATTGGACAGCCAGGGCCCCAGCATTTT. This gives the protein CASTRIGQPGPQHF.

This clonotype was observed at least ten times. V is TRBV7-9 and J is TRBJ1-2; tentative D call: TRBD1 (6 bases). The CDR3 has 15 amino acids. Per the germline V gene, CDR1 is SEHNR and CDR2 is FQNEAQ (reference sequence). The V end was cut by 3 bases, the J end by 3 bases, with 14 bases between. The CDR3 nucleotides are TGTGCCAGCAGCTTCGGGCTGAGGGGGGACTATGGCTACACCTTC. It specifies CASSFGLRGDYGYTF.

This clonotype was counted many times. V usage is TRBV2 and J usage is TRBJ2-5; TRBD2 aligns across 9 bases. V lost 0 bases to trimming and J lost 2 bases; unmatched junction nucleotides: 4. This CDR3 region has 16 residues. The germline CDR1 and CDR2 sequences are SNHLY and FYNNEI. In DNA form, the CDR3 reads TGTGCCAGCAGTGAAGCCCAAGCGGGGGGACAAGAGACCCAGTACTTC. It specifies CASSEAQAGGQETQYF.

This clonotype came up a few times. This chain connects TRBV12-3 or TRBV12-4 to TRBJ2-5; D might be TRBD1 or TRBD2, each matching 5 bases. The V gene lost 7 bases and the J gene lost 7 bases, with 19 bases spanning the gap. The CDR3 runs 14 residues. DNA of the CDR3: TGTGCCAGCACCCTCGCCGGGGCTCATCGGACCCAGTACTTC. Translated: CASTLAGAHRTQYF.

The chain links TRBV6-1 to TRBJ2-5; 8 nucleotides match TRBD1. CDR3 length: 17 amino acids. Germline V gives CDR1 MNHNS, CDR2 SASEGT. J gave up 2 bases and V 6 bases, and 14 bases lay outside the gene matches. The chain's CDR3 is CASSRNSGTGLQETQYF. The CDR3, as DNA: TGTGCCAGCAGCCGAAATTCCGGGACAGGCCTTCAAGAGACCCAGTACTTC.

In this sample, this clonotype turned up a few times. This chain connects TRBV9 to TRBJ2-2, with TRBD2 identical over 8 bases. The CDR3 extends over 16 amino acids. Germline-derived CDR1 and CDR2 are SGDLS and YYNGEE. V shed 1 base, J shed 2 bases, and the junction held 4 bases outside the gene matches. The DNA of the CDR3 is TGTGCCAGCAGCGTATATAGCGGGATTAACACCGGGGAGCTGTTTTTT. Its translation: CASSVYSGINTGELFF.

At least ten counts were recorded for this clonotype. This chain links TRBV29-1 with TRBJ1-1; D unresolved. The V gene's germline CDR1 is SQVTM and CDR2 ANQGSEA. V lost 0 bases to trimming and J lost 7 bases, with 15 bases between them. The CDR3 extends over 14 amino acids. CDR3 bases: TGCAGCGTTGAAGATCTATTCAGTAAAAATGAAGCTTTCTTT. Protein: CSVEDLFSKNEAFF.

This clonotype was detected ten times or more. This chain connects TRBV6-1 to TRBJ1-2, with TRBD1 matching over 9 bases. V was pared by 7 bases and J by 4 bases, with 7 bases of the junction left unmatched. The CDR3 sequence is 14 residues long. CDR1 and CDR2 (germline): MNHNS, SASEGT. The chain's CDR3 is CASTGGQGPYGYTF. The CDR3 DNA reads TGTGCCAGCACGGGGGGACAGGGCCCCTATGGCTACACCTTC.

This clonotype showed up many times. V usage is TRBV6-5 and J usage is TRBJ2-5; 12 nucleotides line up with TRBD2. The CDR3 length is 15 residues. V lost 4 bases and J lost 4; bases outside the gene matches: 4. The germline gives CDR1 MNHEY, CDR2 SVGAGI. CDR3 loop: CASSSGLAGIETQYF. The CDR3 DNA reads as TGTGCCAGCAGTTCGGGACTAGCGGGCATAGAGACCCAGTACTTC.

This clonotype was seen a few times. V is TRBV6-5 and J is TRBJ1-2, with D unresolved. V lost 3 bases and J lost 4, with 9 bases in between. Germline CDR1 and CDR2: MNHEY and SVGAGI. The CDR3 contains 13 residues. The CDR3 coding sequence is TGTGCCAGCAGTTATGAGGGCGGCTATGGCTACACCTTC. It yields the protein CASSYEGGYGYTF.

The chain links TRBV7-9 to TRBJ1-6; D remains unclear. Trimming took 5 bases from V and 7 from J, leaving 9 bases between them. The CDR3 spans 13 residues. Germline-derived CDR1 and CDR2 are SEHNR and FQNEAQ (reference sequence). Here the CDR3 reads CASSPQNNSPLHF. The CDR3, as DNA: TGTGCCAGCAGCCCCCAAAACAATTCACCCCTCCACTTT.

This clonotype was observed at least ten times. An end of the junction differs from the germline gene, which may be a read error. The rearrangement uses TRBV11-2 and TRBJ2-7; D is ambiguous. The CDR3 is 11 residues long. Per germline, CDR1 SGHAT and CDR2 FQNNGV. The CDR3 region is CASSLKFEFEF. CDR3 coding DNA: TGTGCCAGCAGCTTAAAGTTCGAGTTCGAGTTC.

Comments on this clonotype: This may be a read error: a much more frequent sequence differs by one nucleotide. The CDR3 end shows no conserved phenylalanine or tryptophan, and so a read error is likely. The CDR3 bases are TGTGCCAGCAGCTTAGATCGGCCGGGGGCGGACACTGAAGCTTTCTAT. This codes for CASSLDRPGADTEAFY. V gene TRBV11-2 combines with J gene TRBJ1-1; possible D gene TRBD1, 6 bases. Per the germline V gene, CDR1 is SGHAT and CDR2 is FQNNGV. The CDR3 extends over 16 amino acids. Trimming took off 0 bases at V and 3 bases at J, with 14 bases between the two ends.

The gene calls are TRBV6-1 and TRBJ1-1, with TRBD1 matching over 8 bases. With V trimmed by 7 bases and J by 4 bases, 5 bases remained unmatched. The V gene's germline CDR1 is MNHNS and CDR2 SASEGT. This CDR3 has 13 residues. The CDR3 protein is CASNQGQATEAFF. DNA for the CDR3: TGTGCCAGCAACCAGGGACAGGCCACTGAAGCTTTCTTT.

This clonotype was picked up many times. The V gene is TRBV5-1, the J gene TRBJ1-1; D ambiguous. Deletions cut 2 bases from V and 1 base from J, with 6 bases between. Germline V gene sequence: CDR1 SGHRS, CDR2 YFSETQ. The CDR3 consists of 13 residues. The CDR3 sequence is CASSLQQNTEAFF. The CDR3, as DNA: TGCGCCAGCAGCTTACAGCAGAACACTGAAGCTTTCTTT. The complete variable domain, with remaining parts taken from reference TRBV5-1 and TRBJ1-1, reads KAGVTQTPRYLIKTRGQQVTLSCSPISGHRSVSWYQQTPGQGLQFLFEYFSETQRNKGNFPGRFSGRQFSNSRSEMNVSTLELGDSALYLCASSLQQNTEAFFGQGTRLTVV.

This clonotype has a count of ten or more. The chain joins TRBV29-1 to TRBJ1-3; D might be TRBD1 (6 bases). There are 17 residues in the CDR3. Trimming removed 5 bases at V and 2 bases at J, with 22 bases between. CDR1 and CDR2 (germline): SQVTM, ANQGSEA. The CDR3 nucleotides are TGCAGCGTTCAGGCGGGACACAAGAATAGAGCTGGAAACACCATATATTTT. Its translation is CSVQAGHKNRAGNTIYF.

This clonotype was counted many times. As DNA, the CDR3 is TGTGCCACCAGTGATTTGCACCAGTCCTATGGCTACACCTTC. Translation gives CATSDLHQSYGYTF. The chain combines TRBV24-1 with TRBJ1-2; no clear D gene. The CDR3 has 14 amino acids. Looked up from germline, CDR1 is KGHDR and CDR2 is SFDVKD. Trimming took 0 bases from V and 4 from J, leaving 8 bases between them.

This clonotype appeared a few times. The gene calls are TRBV12-3 or TRBV12-4 and TRBJ2-5; TRBD1 agrees at 10 bases. CDR3 size: 15 residues. The V gene end was trimmed by 5 bases and the J gene end by 1 base; junction bases not matched to a gene: 4. CDR3 in DNA: TGTGCCAGCAGTACCTGGGACAGGGGCCAAGAGACCCAGTACTTC. Protein sequence: CASSTWDRGQETQYF.

This clonotype was seen at least ten times. The chain combines TRBV27 with TRBJ1-5, with D hard to call. V was shortened by 3 bases and J by 4 bases, with 13 bases between the two germline ends. The CDR3 length is 15 residues. CDR1 and CDR2 (germline): MNHEY, SMNVEV (reference sequence). CDR3 loop: CASSLFDGKNQPQHF. The CDR3 DNA sequence: TGTGCCAGCAGTTTGTTCGACGGAAAAAATCAGCCCCAGCATTTT.

The chain employs TRBV12-3 or TRBV12-4 and TRBJ1-6; possibly TRBD1 for D (6 bases). Trimming cost V 6 bases and J 8 bases, with 14 bases left between them. The length of the CDR3 is 14 residues. CDR3 nucleotide sequence: TGTGCCAGCAGCAACAGGGCTTCGGATTCACCCCTCCACTTT. Residues: CASSNRASDSPLHF.